This T cell receptor (beta chain) is drawn from a study of T cell responses to AZD1222 COVID-19 vaccine. General observations from the study: Among AZD1222 vaccinees, only six or seven were seropositive at baseline. Scientists sampled the repertoires only once the peak T cell response had passed.

This CDR3 has 13 amino acids. The germline CDR1 and CDR2 sequences are MNHEY and SMNVEV (reference sequence). The trim removed 6 bases at V and 6 bases at J, leaving 6 bases unmatched. Measured with immunoSEQ multiplex PCR; TCRdb has only the in-frame clones, and not every one. There are more than 85,000 clones in the sample; approximately 90% occur only once, and over 8% lies in the top ten. To note about this clone: Its matching antigen is unknown.

The TCR comes from an adult in good health. The sequencing here drew on peripheral blood, taken on day 0 of AZD1222 vaccination. The chain couples TRBV27 to TRBJ1-2; TRBD1 agrees at 8 bases. CDR3: CASRTGAGDGYTF. CDR3 nucleotides: TGTGCCAGCAGGACAGGGGCGGGGGATGGCTACACCTTC.